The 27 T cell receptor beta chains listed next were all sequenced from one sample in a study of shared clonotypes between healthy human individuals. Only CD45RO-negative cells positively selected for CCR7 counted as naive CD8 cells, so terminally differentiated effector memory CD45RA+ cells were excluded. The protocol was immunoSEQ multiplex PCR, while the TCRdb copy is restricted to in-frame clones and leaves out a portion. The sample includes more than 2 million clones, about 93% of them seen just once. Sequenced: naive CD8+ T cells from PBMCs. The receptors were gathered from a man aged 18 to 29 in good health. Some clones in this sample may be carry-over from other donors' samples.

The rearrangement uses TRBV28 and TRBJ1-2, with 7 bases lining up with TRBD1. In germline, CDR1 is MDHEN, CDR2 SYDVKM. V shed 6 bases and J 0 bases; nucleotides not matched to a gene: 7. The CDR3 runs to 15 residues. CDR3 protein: CASSTGTEANYGYTF. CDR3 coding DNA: TGTGCCAGCAGCACCGGGACAGAAGCTAACTATGGCTACACCTTC.

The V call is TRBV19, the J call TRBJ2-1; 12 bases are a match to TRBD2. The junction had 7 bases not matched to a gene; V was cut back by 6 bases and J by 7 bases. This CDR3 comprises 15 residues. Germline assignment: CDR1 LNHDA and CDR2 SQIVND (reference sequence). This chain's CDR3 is CASSRLAGDGNEQFF. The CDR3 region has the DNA TGTGCCAGTAGCAGACTAGCGGGAGATGGGAATGAGCAGTTCTTC.

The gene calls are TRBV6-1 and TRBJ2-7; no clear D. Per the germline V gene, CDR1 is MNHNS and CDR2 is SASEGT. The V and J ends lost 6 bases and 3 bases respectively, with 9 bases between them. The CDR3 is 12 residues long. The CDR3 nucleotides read TGTGCCAGCAGATCCTTCCTCTACGAGCAGTACTTC. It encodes CASRSFLYEQYF.

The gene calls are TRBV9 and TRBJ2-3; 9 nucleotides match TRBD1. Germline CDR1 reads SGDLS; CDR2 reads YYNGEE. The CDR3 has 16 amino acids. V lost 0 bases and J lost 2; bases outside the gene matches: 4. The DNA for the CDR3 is TGTGCCAGCAGCGTAGCTGGGACAGGGCTCACAGATACGCAGTATTTT. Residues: CASSVAGTGLTDTQYF.

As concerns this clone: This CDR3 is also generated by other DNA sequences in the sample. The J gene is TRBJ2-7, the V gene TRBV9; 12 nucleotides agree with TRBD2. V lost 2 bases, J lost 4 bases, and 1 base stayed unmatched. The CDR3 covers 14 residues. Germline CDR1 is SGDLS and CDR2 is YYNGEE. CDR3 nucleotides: TGTGCCAGCAGCGTCGGACTAGCGGGGTACGAGCAGTACTTC. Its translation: CASSVGLAGYEQYF.

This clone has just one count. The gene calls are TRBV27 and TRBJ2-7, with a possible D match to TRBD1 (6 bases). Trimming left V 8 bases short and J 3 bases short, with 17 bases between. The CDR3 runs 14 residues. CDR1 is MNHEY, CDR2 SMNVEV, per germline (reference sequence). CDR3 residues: CASFTRAGDYEQYF. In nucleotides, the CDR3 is TGTGCCAGCTTTACCCGGGCAGGGGACTACGAGCAGTACTTC.

CDR3 sequence reads: CASSKTFGPYEQYF. CDR3 bases: TGTGCCAGCAGTAAGACATTTGGCCCTTACGAGCAGTACTTC. V and J are TRBV28 and TRBJ2-7, with no clear D. Trimming shortened V by 5 bases and J by 4 bases, and 15 bases separated the two germline ends. The germline CDR1 and CDR2 sequences are MDHEN and SYDVKM. The CDR3 spans 14 residues.

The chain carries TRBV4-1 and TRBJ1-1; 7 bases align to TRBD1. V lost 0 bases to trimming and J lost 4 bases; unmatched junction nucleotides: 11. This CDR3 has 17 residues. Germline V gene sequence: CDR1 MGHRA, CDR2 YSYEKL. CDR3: CASSQESPTGQVTEAFF. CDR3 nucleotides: TGCGCCAGCAGCCAAGAGAGTCCCACCGGACAGGTCACTGAAGCTTTCTTT.

Here the CDR3 DNA reads TGTGCCAGCAGTTTCTCTATAGGGTTAAGCTCCTACGAGCAGTACTTC. Translated, it gives CASSFSIGLSSYEQYF. The chain employs TRBV27 and TRBJ2-7; D unclear. V was pared by 3 bases and J by 0 bases, with 15 bases between. CDR3 length: 16 amino acids. From germline, CDR1 is MNHEY and CDR2 SMNVEV (reference sequence).

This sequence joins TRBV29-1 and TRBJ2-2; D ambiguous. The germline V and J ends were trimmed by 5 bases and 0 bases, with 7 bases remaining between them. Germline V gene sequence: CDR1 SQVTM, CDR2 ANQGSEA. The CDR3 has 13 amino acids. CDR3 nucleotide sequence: TGCAGCGTTCAACAAACGAACACCGGGGAGCTGTTTTTT. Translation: CSVQQTNTGELFF.

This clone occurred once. The CDR3 coding sequence is TGTGCCAGCAGTTATGAGCGGGAGGACCACGAGCAGTACTTC. Its protein is CASSYEREDHEQYF. V and J are TRBV6-6 and TRBJ2-7, with TRBD2 matching over 9 bases. CDR1 is MNHNY, CDR2 SVGAGI, per germline (reference sequence). The CDR3 runs 14 residues. Trimming removed 3 bases from V and 5 bases from J; junction bases left unmatched: 5.

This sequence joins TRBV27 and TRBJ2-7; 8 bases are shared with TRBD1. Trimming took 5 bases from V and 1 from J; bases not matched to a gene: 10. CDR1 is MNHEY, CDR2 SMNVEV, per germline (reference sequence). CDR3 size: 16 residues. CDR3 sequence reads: CASSLSGQGQSYEQYF. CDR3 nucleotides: TGTGCCAGCAGTCTAAGCGGACAGGGTCAGTCCTACGAGCAGTACTTC.

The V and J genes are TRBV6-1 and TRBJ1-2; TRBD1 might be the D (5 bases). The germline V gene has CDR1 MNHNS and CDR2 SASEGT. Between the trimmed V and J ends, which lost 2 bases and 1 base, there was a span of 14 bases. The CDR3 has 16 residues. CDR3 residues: CASSEKGGTVNYGYTF. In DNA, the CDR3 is TGTGCCAGCAGTGAAAAAGGCGGGACGGTTAACTATGGCTACACCTTC.

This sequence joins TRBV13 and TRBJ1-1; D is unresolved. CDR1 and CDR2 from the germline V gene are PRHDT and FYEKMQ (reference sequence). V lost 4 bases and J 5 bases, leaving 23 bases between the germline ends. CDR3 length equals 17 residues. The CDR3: CASSSGRRLTRGTEAFF. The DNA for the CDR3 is TGTGCCAGCAGCTCCGGACGGAGACTTACCCGAGGGACTGAAGCTTTCTTT. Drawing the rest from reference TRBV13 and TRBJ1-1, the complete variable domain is AAGVIQSPRHLIKEKRETATLKCYPIPRHDTVYWYQQGPGQDPQFLISFYEKMQSDKGSIPDRFSAQQFSDYHSELNMSSLELGDSALYFCASSSGRRLTRGTEAFFGQGTRLTVV.

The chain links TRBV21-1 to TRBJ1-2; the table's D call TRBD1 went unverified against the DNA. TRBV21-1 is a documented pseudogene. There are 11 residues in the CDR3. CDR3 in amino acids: CASRSTGEGTF. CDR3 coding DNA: TGTGCCAGCAGGTCGACAGGGGAAGGCACCTTC.

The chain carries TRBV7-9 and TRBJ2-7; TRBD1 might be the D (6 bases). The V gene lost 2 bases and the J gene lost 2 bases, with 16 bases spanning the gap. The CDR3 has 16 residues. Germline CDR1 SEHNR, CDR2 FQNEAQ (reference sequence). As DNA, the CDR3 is TGTGCCAGCAGCTTAACGCAGGGGCCCAACCCCTACGAGCAGTACTTC. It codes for CASSLTQGPNPYEQYF. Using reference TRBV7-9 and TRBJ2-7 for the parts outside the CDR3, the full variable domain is DTGVSQNPRHKITKRGQNVTFRCDPISEHNRLYWYRQTLGQGPEFLTYFQNEAQLEKSRLLSDRFSAERPKGSFSTLEIQRTEQGDSAMYLCASSLTQGPNPYEQYFGPGTRLTVT.

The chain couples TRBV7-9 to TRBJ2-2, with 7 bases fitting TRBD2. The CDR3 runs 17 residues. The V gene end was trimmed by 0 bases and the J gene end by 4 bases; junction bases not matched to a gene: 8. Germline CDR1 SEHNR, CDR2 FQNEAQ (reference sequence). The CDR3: CASSLAPAGVGTGELFF. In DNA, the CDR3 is TGTGCCAGCAGCTTAGCTCCCGCGGGAGTAGGCACCGGGGAGCTGTTTTTT.

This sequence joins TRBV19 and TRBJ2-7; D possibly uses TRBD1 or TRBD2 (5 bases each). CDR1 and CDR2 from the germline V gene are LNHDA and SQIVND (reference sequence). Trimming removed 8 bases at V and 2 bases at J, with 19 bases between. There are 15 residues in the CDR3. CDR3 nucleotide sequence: TGTGCCAGTCAGGTCCGGGACGGCCTAACCTACGAGCAGTACTTC. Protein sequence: CASQVRDGLTYEQYF. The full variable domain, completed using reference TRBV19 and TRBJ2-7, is DGGITQSPKYLFRKEGQNVTLSCEQNLNHDAMYWYRQDPGQGLRLIYYSQIVNDFQKGDIAEGYSVSREKKESFPLTVTSAQKNPTAFYLCASQVRDGLTYEQYFGPGTRLTVT.

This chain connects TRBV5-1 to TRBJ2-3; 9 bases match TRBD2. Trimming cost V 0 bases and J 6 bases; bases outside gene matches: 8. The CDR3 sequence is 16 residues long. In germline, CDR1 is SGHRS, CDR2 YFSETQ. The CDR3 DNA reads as TGCGCCAGCAGCTTGGGTCGTCTAGCGGGACGGGATACGCAGTATTTT. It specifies CASSLGRLAGRDTQYF.

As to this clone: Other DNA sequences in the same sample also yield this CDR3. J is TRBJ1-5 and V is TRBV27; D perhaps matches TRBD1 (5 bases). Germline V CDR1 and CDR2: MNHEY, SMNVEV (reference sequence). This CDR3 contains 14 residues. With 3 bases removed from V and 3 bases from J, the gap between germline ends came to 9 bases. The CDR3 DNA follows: TGTGCCAGCAGTTTTACTGGGGCCAATCAGCCCCAGCATTTT. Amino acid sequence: CASSFTGANQPQHF.

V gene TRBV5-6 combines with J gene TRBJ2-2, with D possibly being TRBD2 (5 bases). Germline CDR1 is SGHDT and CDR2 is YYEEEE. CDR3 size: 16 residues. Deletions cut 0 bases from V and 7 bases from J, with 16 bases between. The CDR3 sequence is CASSLALEAAGGELFF. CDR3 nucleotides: TGTGCCAGCAGCTTGGCCCTAGAAGCGGCCGGCGGGGAGCTGTTTTTT.

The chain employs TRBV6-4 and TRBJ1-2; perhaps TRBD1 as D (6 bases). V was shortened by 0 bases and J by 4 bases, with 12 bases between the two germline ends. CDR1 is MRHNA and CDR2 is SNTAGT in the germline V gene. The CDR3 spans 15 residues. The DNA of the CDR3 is TGTGCCAGCAGTGACTCGCCGGGGGCGAGCTATGGCTACACCTTC. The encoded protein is CASSDSPGASYGYTF.

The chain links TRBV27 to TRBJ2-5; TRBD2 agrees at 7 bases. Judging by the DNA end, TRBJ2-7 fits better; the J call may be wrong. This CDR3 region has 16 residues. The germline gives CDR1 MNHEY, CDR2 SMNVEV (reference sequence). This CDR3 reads CASSLGAGVGIYEQYF. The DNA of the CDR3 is TGTGCCAGCAGTTTAGGCGCGGGAGTGGGGATATACGAGCAGTACTTC.

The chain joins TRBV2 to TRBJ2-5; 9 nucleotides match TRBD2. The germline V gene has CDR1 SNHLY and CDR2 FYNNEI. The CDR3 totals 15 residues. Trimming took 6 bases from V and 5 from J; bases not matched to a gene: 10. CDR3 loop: CASRTGTSSWETQYF. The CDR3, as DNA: TGTGCCAGCAGAACCGGGACTAGCTCTTGGGAGACCCAGTACTTC.

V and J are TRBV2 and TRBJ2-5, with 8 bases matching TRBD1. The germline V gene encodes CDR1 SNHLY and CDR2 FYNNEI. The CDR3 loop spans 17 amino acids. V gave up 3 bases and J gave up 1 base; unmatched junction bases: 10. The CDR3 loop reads CASSEPGGGEFQETQYF. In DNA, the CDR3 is TGTGCCAGCAGTGAGCCAGGGGGCGGGGAGTTCCAAGAGACCCAGTACTTC.

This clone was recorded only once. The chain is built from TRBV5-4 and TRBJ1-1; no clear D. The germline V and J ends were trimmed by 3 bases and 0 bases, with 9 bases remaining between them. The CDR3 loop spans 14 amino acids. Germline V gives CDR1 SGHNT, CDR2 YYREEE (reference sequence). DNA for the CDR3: TGTGCCAGCAGCTCGGACGGACTGAACACTGAAGCTTTCTTT. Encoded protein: CASSSDGLNTEAFF.

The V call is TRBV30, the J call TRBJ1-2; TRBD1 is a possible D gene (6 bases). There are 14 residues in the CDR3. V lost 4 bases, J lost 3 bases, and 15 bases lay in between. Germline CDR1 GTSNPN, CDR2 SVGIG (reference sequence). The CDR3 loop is CAWTVDSPYYGYTF. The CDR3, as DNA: TGTGCCTGGACCGTGGACAGTCCGTACTATGGCTACACCTTC. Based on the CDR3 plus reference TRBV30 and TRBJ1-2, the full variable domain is SQTIHQWPATLVQPVGSPLSLECTVEGTSNPNLYWYRQAAGRGLQLLFYSVGIGQISSEVPQNLSASRPQDRQFILSSKKLLLSDSGFYLCAWTVDSPYYGYTFGSGTRLTVV.